Listed here is a single TCR beta chain. Its antigen remains unidentified. The data were produced by immunoSEQ multiplex PCR, yet TCRdb's version contains in-frame clones alone and is incomplete. The sample gives 8,500 to 10,000 clones, around two thirds of which show up once; 24% is in the top ten. CDR3 length: 16 amino acids. The V and J ends lost 4 bases and 2 bases, in that order; junction bases with no gene match: 6. Germline CDR1 and CDR2: SGDLS and YYNGEE. This specimen belongs to a study of CD4+ T cells in melanoma. General study points: A reported correlation linked neoantigen-specific CD4+ T cells to CD8+, macrophage and B cell function. Neoantigen-specific CD4+ T cells in melanoma reportedly had diverse differentiation states.

The rearrangement links TRBV9 to TRBJ2-1; 10 bases map to TRBD1. The source of this sequence is a human donor with melanoma. Sequenced material: tumor tissue. The CDR3 DNA follows: TGTGCCAGCAGCACGCTAGGGACAGGGGCCTACAATGAGCAGTTCTTC. Residues: CASSTLGTGAYNEQFF.